This is a list of T cell receptor beta chains from one sample in a study of CD8 T cells in ankylosing spondylitis. TCRdb ran MiXCR on the 5' RACE reads and lists one entry per CDR3 protein. The sample holds 150,000 to 200,000 distinct CDR3 sequences, 15% to 20% seen once. Sequencing input: blood, either unsorted or a sorted T cell fraction (not recorded which). Receptor source: a male donor aged 10-30 years with ankylosing spondylitis or in good health (not recorded which). Both conserved end residues are part of each CDR3. A D gene is named only where the DNA matches it firmly. Rows may omit the clone size; those that give it use once, few, many or a size class.

j_call d_call clone_size v_call cdr3_length cdr3_aa cdr3_nt
TRBJ2-1 - many TRBV5-1 15 CASSLISRIHNEQFF TGCGCCAGCAGCTTGATCTCCAGGATTCACAATGAGCAGTTCTTC
TRBJ1-3 - many TRBV4-2 21 CASSQEVPSPGRLSSGNTIYF TGTGCCAGCAGCCAAGAGGTCCCCTCACCCGGACGCCTAAGCTCTGGAAACACCATATATTTT
TRBJ2-1 - many TRBV25-1 11 CASSEGREQFF TGTGCCAGCAGTGAAGGTAGGGAGCAGTTCTTC
TRBJ2-2 TRBD2 - TRBV29-1 14 CSVEGRERTGELFF TGCAGCGTTGAAGGGCGGGAGAGGACCGGGGAGCTGTTTTTT
TRBJ2-7 - many TRBV27 16 CASSKARGKGSDEQYF TGTGCCAGTTCTAAAGCTCGTGGGAAGGGGTCGGATGAGCAGTACTTC
TRBJ2-2 - many TRBV2 13 CASRPTVTGELFF TGTGCCAGCAGGCCGACTGTGACCGGGGAGCTGTTTTTT
TRBJ2-4 - many TRBV11-2 12 CASSLVPAEQYF TGTGCCAGCAGCTTAGTGCCTGCGGAGCAGTACTTC
TRBJ2-7 TRBD1 - TRBV7-3 15 CASSLMGQGVNEQYF TGTGCCAGCAGCTTAATGGGACAGGGGGTTAACGAGCAGTACTTC
TRBJ1-6 - - TRBV5-4 15 CASSLGGANNSPLHF TGTGCCAGCAGCTTGGGGGGGGCGAATAATTCACCCCTCCACTTT
TRBJ2-1 TRBD2 many TRBV6-2/TRBV6-3 17 CASSRLSREGVGNEQFF TGTGCCAGCAGTCGATTATCGCGGGAGGGCGTCGGCAATGAGCAGTTCTTC
TRBJ2-2 - many TRBV28 15 CASQWTGTPTGELFF TGTGCCAGCCAATGGACCGGGACCCCAACCGGGGAGCTGTTTTTT
TRBJ2-3 - many TRBV7-2 16 CASSLDLRGVSDTQYF TGTGCCAGCAGCTTAGACCTCAGGGGCGTCTCAGATACGCAGTATTTT
TRBJ2-4 - many TRBV12-3/TRBV12-4 17 CASSKRPGAGGQNIQYF TGTGCCAGCTCCAAACGACCGGGAGCCGGAGGGCAAAACATTCAGTACTTC
TRBJ2-3 TRBD2 many TRBV3-1 16 CASSKISGRQADTQYF TGTGCCAGCAGCAAAATTAGCGGGAGGCAGGCAGATACGCAGTATTTT
TRBJ2-5 TRBD2 many TRBV20-1 14 CSAGLAGRQETQYF TGCAGTGCTGGACTAGCGGGGAGACAAGAGACCCAGTACTTC
TRBJ1-2 - many TRBV28 14 CASSLLGGPGGYTF TGTGCCAGCAGTTTACTTGGGGGGCCGGGCGGCTACACCTTC
TRBJ2-7 - - TRBV7-6 15 CASSPSAARVYEQYF TGTGCCAGCAGCCCCTCAGCCGCTAGAGTCTACGAGCAGTACTTC
TRBJ2-7 TRBD2 few TRBV27 14 CASSLTSGYYEQYF TGTGCCAGCAGTTTGACTAGCGGGTACTACGAGCAGTACTTC
TRBJ1-5 TRBD1 once TRBV7-9 14 CASSGTGENQPQHF TGTGCCAGCAGTGGGACAGGGGAGAATCAGCCCCAGCATTTT
TRBJ2-1 TRBD2 many TRBV24-1 16 CATSDTLGTSGNEQFF TGTGCCACCAGTGATACCCTCGGGACTAGCGGGAATGAGCAGTTCTTC